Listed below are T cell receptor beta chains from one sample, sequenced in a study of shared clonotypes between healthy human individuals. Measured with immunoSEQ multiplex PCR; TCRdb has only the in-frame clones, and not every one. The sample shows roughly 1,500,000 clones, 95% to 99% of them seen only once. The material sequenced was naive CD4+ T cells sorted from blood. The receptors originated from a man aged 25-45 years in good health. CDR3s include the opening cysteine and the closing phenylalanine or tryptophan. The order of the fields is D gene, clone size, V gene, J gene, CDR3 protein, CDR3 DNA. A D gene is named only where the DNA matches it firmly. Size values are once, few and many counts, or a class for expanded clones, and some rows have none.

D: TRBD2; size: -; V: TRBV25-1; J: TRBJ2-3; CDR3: CASSELAGGYTDTQYF; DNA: TGTGCCAGCAGTGAATTGGCGGGAGGTTACACAGATACGCAGTATTTT
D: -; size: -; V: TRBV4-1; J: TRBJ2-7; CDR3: CASSRENPYEQYF; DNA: TGCGCCAGCAGCCGGGAGAATCCGTACGAGCAGTACTTC
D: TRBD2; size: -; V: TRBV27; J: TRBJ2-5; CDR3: CASSSSWREGKETQYF; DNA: TGTGCCAGCAGTTCGTCTTGGCGGGAGGGCAAAGAGACCCAGTACTTC
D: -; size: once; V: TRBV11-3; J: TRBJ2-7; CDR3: CASSLGAAAGREQYF; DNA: TGTGCCAGCAGCTTAGGTGCGGCGGCGGGTCGCGAGCAGTACTTC
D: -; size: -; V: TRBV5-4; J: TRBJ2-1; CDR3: CASSLEIGRGSTRGEQFF; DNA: TGTGCCAGCAGCTTGGAAATCGGACGAGGTTCTACCCGAGGTGAGCAGTTCTTC
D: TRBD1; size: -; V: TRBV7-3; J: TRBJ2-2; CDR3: CASSPWTGGAGELFF; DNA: TGTGCCAGCAGCCCATGGACAGGGGGAGCCGGGGAGCTGTTTTTT
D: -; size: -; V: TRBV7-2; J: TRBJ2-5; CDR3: CASSLVGQETQYF; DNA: TGTGCCAGCAGCTTAGTGGGACAAGAGACCCAGTACTTC
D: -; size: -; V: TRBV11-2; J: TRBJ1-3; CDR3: CASSLYRSLGSGNTIYF; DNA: TGTGCCAGCAGCTTGTACAGGTCCTTAGGCTCTGGAAACACCATATATTTT
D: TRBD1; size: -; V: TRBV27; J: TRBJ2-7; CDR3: CASSRTGNYEQYF; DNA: TGTGCCAGCAGTCGGACAGGGAATTACGAGCAGTACTTC
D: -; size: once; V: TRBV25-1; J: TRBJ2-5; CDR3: CASSAPLDPGETQYF; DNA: TGTGCCAGCAGTGCTCCCTTAGACCCCGGGGAGACCCAGTACTTC
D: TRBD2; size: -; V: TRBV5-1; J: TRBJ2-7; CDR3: CASSSSGRYEQYF; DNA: TGCGCCAGCAGCTCTAGCGGAAGGTACGAGCAGTACTTC
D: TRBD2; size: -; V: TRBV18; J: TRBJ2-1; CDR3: CASSPRTSGSNDEQFF; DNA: TGTGCCAGCTCACCGCGGACTAGCGGGAGTAACGATGAGCAGTTCTTC
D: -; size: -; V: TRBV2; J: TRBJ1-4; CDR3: CASRRINEKLFF; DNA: TGTGCCAGCAGACGAATTAACGAAAAACTGTTTTTT
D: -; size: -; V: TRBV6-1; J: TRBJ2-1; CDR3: CASSGGIEQFF; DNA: TGTGCCAGCAGTGGCGGGATTGAGCAGTTCTTC
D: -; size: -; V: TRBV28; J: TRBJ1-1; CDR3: CASSVVGWTEAFF; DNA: TGTGCCAGCAGCGTCGTAGGGTGGACTGAAGCTTTCTTT
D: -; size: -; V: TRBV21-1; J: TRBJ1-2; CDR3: CASRPGQGHGYTF; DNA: TGTGCCAGCAGACCCGGACAGGGTCATGGCTACACCTTC
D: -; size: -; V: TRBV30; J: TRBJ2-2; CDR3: CACQTGVLDGELFF; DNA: TGTGCCTGCCAAACCGGCGTCCTCGACGGGGAGCTGTTTTTT
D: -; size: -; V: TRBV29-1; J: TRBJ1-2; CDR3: CSVDDTQEGGYTF; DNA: TGCAGCGTTGATGACACTCAGGAAGGTGGCTACACCTTC
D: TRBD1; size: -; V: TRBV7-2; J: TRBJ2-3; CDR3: CASSLLRQGIDTQYF; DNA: TGTGCCAGCAGCTTACTGCGACAGGGGATAGATACGCAGTATTTT
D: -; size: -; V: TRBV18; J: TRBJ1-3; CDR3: CASSILEVTNSGNTIYF; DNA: TGTGCCAGCTCAATCTTGGAGGTCACAAACTCTGGAAACACCATATATTTT
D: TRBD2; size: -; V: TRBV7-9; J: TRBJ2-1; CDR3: CASSLGALAGVDNEQFF; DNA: TGTGCCAGCAGCTTAGGGGCACTAGCGGGGGTCGACAATGAGCAGTTCTTC
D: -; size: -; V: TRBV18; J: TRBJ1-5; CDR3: CASSPPSGSINNQPQHF; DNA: TGTGCCAGCTCACCACCATCAGGGTCGATTAACAATCAGCCCCAGCATTTT
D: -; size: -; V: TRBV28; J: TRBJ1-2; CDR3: CASSTNSGTPGYGYTF; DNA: TGTGCCAGCAGCACCAATTCCGGGACCCCTGGCTATGGCTACACCTTC
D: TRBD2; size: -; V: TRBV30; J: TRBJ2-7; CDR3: CAWSDGGSSYEQYF; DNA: TGTGCCTGGAGTGACGGCGGGAGCTCCTACGAGCAGTACTTC
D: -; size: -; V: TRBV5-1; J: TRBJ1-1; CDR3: CASSYLGQSNTEAFF; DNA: TGCGCCAGCAGCTACCTCGGTCAGTCGAACACTGAAGCTTTCTTT
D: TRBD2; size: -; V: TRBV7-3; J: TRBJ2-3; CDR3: CASSPTSGRGVAADTQYF; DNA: TGTGCCAGCAGCCCGACTAGCGGGAGAGGGGTAGCGGCAGATACGCAGTATTTT
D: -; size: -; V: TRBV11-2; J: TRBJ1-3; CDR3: CASSNFKFESISGNTIYF; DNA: TGTGCCAGCAGCAATTTTAAGTTTGAATCGATCTCTGGAAACACCATATATTTT
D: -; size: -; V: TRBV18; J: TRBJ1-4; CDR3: CASSSEQGLNEKLFF; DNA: TGTGCCAGCTCATCGGAACAGGGCCTTAATGAAAAACTGTTTTTT
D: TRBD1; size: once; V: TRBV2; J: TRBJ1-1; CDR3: CASSDEVGGATRNTEAFF; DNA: TGTGCCAGCAGTGATGAGGTAGGGGGCGCGACGAGGAACACTGAAGCTTTCTTT
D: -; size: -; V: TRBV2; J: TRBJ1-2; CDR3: CASRETAPSGYTF; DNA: TGTGCCAGCAGGGAAACAGCCCCTAGTGGCTACACCTTC
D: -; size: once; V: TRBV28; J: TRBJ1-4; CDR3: CASIPWGTQGLNEKLFF; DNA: TGTGCCAGCATCCCTTGGGGTACTCAGGGGCTTAATGAAAAACTGTTTTTT
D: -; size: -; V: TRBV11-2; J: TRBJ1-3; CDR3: CASSLEPGNTIYF; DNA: TGTGCCAGCAGCCTCGAACCAGGAAACACCATATATTTT
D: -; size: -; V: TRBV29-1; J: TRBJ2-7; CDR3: CSVEGDSYEQYF; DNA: TGCAGCGTTGAGGGCGACTCCTACGAGCAGTACTTC
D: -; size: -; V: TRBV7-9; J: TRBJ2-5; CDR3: CASSLKLGAQETQYF; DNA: TGTGCCAGCAGCTTAAAGTTGGGAGCCCAAGAGACCCAGTACTTC
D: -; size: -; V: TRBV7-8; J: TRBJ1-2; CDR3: CASSPRAGYANYGYTF; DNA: TGTGCCAGCAGCCCGCGCGCAGGGTATGCTAACTATGGCTACACCTTC
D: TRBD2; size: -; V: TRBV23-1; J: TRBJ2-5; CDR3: CASSQPHPPLEREGQETQYF; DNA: TGCGCCAGCAGTCAACCCCACCCACCCCTAGAGCGGGAGGGTCAAGAGACCCAGTACTTC